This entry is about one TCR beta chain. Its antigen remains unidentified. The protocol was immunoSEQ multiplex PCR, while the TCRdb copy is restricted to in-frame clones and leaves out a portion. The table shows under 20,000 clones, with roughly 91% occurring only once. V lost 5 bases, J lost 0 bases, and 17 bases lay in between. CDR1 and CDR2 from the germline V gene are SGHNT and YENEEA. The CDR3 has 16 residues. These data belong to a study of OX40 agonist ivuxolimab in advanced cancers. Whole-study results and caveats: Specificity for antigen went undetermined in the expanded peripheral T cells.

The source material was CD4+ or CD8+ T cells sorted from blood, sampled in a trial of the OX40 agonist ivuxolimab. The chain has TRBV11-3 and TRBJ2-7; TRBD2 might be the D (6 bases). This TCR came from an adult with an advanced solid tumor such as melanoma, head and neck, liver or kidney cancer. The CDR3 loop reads CASSQGAGLNSYEQYF. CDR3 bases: TGTGCCAGCAGCCAAGGAGCGGGCCTAAACTCCTACGAGCAGTACTTC.